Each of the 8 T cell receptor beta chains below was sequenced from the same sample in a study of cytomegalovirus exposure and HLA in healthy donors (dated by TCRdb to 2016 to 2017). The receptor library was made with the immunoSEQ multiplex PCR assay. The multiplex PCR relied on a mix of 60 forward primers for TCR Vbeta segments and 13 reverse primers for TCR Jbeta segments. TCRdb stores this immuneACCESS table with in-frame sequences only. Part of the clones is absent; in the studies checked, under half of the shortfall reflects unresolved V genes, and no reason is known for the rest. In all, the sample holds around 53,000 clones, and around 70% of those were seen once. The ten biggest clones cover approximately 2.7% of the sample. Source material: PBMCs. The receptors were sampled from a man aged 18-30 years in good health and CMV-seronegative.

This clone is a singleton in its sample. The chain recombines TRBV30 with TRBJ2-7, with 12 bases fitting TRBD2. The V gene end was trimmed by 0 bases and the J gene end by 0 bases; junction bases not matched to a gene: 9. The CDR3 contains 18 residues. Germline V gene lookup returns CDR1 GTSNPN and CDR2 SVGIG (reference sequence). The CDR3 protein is CAWSVRLAGVPSSYEQYF. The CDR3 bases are TGTGCCTGGAGTGTACGACTAGCGGGAGTTCCCAGCTCCTACGAGCAGTACTTC.

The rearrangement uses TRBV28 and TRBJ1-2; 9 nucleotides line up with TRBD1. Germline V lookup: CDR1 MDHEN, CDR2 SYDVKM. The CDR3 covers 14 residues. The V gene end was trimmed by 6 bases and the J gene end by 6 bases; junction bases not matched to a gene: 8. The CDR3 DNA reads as TGTGCCAGCAGCCCACGGGACAGGGCTGATGGCTACACCTTC. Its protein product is CASSPRDRADGYTF.

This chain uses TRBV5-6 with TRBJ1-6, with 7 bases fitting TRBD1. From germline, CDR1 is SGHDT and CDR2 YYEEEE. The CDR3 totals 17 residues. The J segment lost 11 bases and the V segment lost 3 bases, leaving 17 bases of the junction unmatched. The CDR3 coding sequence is TGTGCCAGCAGCTACCGAAGACTCGACAGGGACCCCCCACCCCTCCACTTT. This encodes CASSYRRLDRDPPPLHF.

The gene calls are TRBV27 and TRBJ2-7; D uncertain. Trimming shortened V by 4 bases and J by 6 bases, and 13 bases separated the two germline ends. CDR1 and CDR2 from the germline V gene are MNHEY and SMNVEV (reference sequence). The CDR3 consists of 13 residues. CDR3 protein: CASSYARSSEQYF. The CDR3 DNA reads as TGTGCCAGCAGTTACGCGCGAAGCTCCGAGCAGTACTTC.

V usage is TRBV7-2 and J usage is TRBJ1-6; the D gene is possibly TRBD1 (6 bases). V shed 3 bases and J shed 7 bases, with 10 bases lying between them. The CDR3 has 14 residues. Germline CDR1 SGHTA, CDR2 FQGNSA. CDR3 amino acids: CASSLTGWNSPLHF. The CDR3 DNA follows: TGTGCCAGCAGCTTGACAGGATGGAATTCACCCCTCCACTTT.

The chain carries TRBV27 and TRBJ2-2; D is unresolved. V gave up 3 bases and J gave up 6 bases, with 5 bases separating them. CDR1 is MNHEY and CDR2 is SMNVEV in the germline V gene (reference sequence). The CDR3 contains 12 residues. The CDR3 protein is CASSFIAGELFF. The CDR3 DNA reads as TGTGCCAGCAGTTTCATAGCCGGGGAGCTGTTTTTT.

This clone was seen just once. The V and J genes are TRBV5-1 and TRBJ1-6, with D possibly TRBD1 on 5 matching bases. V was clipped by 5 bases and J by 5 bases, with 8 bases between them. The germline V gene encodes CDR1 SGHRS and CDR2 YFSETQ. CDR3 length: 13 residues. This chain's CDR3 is CASSDRDNSPLHF. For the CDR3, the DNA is TGCGCCAGCAGTGACAGAGATAATTCACCCCTCCACTTT.

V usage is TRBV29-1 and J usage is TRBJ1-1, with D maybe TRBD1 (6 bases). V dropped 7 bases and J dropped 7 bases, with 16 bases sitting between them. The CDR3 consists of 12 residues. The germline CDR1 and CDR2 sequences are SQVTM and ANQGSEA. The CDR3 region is CSGSQGGFEAFF. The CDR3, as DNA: TGCAGCGGGTCACAGGGCGGGTTTGAAGCTTTCTTT.